This T cell receptor beta chain was captured by sequencing in a study of cytomegalovirus exposure and HLA in healthy donors. It was with 60 Vbeta and 13 Jbeta primers that the PCR ran. Only in-frame clones appear in the TCRdb table, and some are missing; sequencing was by immunoSEQ multiplex PCR. The sample has approximately 170,000 clones; 70% to 75% are singletons. Germline CDR1 is LNHDA and CDR2 is SQIVND (reference sequence). The CDR3 has 13 amino acids. V lost 3 bases and J lost 3; bases outside the gene matches: 2. Sequencing was performed on PBMCs. The V and J genes are TRBV19 and TRBJ2-7, with 7 bases matching TRBD1. The TCR was taken from a young man in good health and CMV-seropositive. The CDR3 coding sequence is TGTGCCAGTAGTATTAGGACAGGCTACGAGCAGTACTTC. As protein: CASSIRTGYEQYF.